Sequencing of this T cell receptor beta chain was carried out in a study of regulatory dendritic cells for organ transplantation (dated by TCRdb to between 2016 and 2019). Broadly, across the study: The TCRbeta repertoires of sorted naive and memory CD4+ and CD8+ T cells were sequenced before and after allostimulation with regulatory or mature dendritic cells.

A multiplexed two-step PCR with Vbeta-specific forward primers and Jbeta-specific reverse primers was used to amplify the TCRbeta CDR3 regions. Through the immunoSEQ service, TCRbeta libraries were sequenced on an Illumina instrument. In the paper's pipeline: IMGT annotation was used to assign V, D and J genes, and synthetic CDR3 analogues were used to correct the counts for multiplex PCR bias. In the immunoSEQ Analyzer, repertoire clonality was calculated as one minus the normalized Shannon entropy. Fisher's exact test with Benjamini-Hochberg false discovery rate control was used to define clonal expansion, with two-tailed P<0.01. TCRdb limited this immuneACCESS table to in-frame rearrangements with V and J called. A share of clones is missing; checked studies link under half to unresolved V genes, and the rest is unexplained. V, J and clone size derive from that table, while D and trimming were established from the DNA sequence. This sample comprises fewer than 50,000 clones, 75% to 95% of them detected only once. The ten largest make up about 0.11% of the sample.

From the cysteine up to the phenylalanine, the CDR3 has a length of 16 residues. Only CDR3 DNA is held: 48 bases, read in frame from base 1. Relative to germline, V is 4 bases shorter and J is 0 bases shorter, with 16 bases between their ends. CDR1 and CDR2, per the germline V gene, are SGHDT and YYEEEE. What the research found in general, with its limitations: In both subjects, allostimulation led to expansion of memory CD8+ clones, although regulatory dendritic cells appeared to cause more limited expansion than mature dendritic cells did. Sequencing was done in only a couple of subjects, and the authors reported considerable heterogeneity between individuals in the alloreactive memory CD8+ T cell pool. Repertoires were highly diverse in naive CD4+ and CD8+ T cells, less diverse in memory cells, and most oligoclonal in memory CD8+ cells. Of the resting subsets, memory CD8+ T cells had the largest number of alloreactive TCR clonotypes.

Worth noting for this clone: No cognate antigen has been identified for it. Per-base qualities were not stored, and no clone one base away is much larger.

FACS was used to sort CD4+ or CD8+ cells into naive T cells (CD45RA+) and memory T cells (CD45RO+). T cells for TCR sequencing came from two healthy control subjects. Sorted T cell subsets that were not stimulated were used as baseline controls for the mixed lymphocyte reactions. The Qiagen DNeasy Blood & Tissue Kit was used to extract genomic DNA. The sequenced sample consisted of naive CD8+ T cells from blood. Per the publication, the cell subset or site label means: CD45RA+ naive T cells. The V and J genes are TRBV5-6 and TRBJ1-2, with TRBD1 tentatively as D gene (6 bases match). This receptor was obtained from a human donor in good health. Here is the DNA: TGTGCCAGCAGCCGCGTGGGGGGCGATACTAACTATGGCTACACCTTC. This gives the protein CASSRVGGDTNYGYTF.